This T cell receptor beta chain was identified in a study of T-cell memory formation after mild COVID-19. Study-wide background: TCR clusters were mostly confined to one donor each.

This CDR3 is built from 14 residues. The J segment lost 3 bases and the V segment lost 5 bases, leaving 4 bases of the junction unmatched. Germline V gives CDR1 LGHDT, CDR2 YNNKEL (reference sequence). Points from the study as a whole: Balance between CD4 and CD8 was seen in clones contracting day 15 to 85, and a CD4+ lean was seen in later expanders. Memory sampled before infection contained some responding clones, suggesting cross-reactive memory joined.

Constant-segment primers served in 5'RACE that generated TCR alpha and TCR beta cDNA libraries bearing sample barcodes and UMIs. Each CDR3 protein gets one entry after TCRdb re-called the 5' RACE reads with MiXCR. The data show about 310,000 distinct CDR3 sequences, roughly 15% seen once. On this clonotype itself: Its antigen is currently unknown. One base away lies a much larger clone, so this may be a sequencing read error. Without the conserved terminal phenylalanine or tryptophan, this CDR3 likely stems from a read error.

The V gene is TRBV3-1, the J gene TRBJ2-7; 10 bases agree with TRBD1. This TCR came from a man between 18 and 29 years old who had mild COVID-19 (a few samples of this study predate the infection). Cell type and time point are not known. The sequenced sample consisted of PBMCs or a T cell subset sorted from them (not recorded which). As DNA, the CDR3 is TGTGCCAGCAGCGCTTGGACAGGGGGCTACGAGCAGTACTTA. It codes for CASSAWTGGYEQYL.